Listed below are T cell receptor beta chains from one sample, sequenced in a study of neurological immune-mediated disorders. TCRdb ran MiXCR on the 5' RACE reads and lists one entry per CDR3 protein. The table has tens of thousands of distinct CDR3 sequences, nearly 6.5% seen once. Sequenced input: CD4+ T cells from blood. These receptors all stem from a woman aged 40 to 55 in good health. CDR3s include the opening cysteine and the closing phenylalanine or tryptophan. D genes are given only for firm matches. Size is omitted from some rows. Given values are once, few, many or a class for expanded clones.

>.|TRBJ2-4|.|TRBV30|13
CARQGGAKNIQYF
TGTGCCCGCCAAGGGGGAGCCAAAAACATTCAGTACTTC
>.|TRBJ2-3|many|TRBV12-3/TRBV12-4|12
CASSSRADTQYF
TGTGCCAGCAGTTCCAGGGCAGATACGCAGTATTTT
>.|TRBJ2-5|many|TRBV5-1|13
CASSPRGQETQYF
TGCGCCAGCAGCCCAAGGGGGCAAGAGACCCAGTACTTC
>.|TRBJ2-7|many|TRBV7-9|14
CASSLGQEAYEQYF
TGTGCCAGCAGCTTAGGGCAGGAGGCCTACGAGCAGTACTTC
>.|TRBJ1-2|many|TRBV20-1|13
CTVLGPANYGYTF
TGCACCGTGCTAGGTCCAGCTAACTATGGCTACACCTTC
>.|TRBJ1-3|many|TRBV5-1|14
CASSLGPLPNTIYF
TGCGCCAGCAGCTTGGGACCGCTTCCAAACACCATATATTTT
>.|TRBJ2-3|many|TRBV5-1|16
CASSSQRTVSTDTQYF
TGCGCCAGCAGCTCGCAAAGGACGGTTAGCACAGATACGCAGTATTTT
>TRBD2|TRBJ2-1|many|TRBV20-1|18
CSASPGGGGRAGYNEQFF
TGCAGTGCTAGCCCGGGGGGTGGCGGGAGGGCGGGATACAATGAGCAGTTCTTC
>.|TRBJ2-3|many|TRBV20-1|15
CSAREIWRSTDTQYF
TGCAGTGCTAGGGAGATATGGAGAAGCACAGATACGCAGTATTTT
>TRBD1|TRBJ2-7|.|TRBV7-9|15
CASSVNRDRDYEQYF
TGTGCCAGCAGTGTAAACCGGGACAGGGACTACGAGCAGTACTTC
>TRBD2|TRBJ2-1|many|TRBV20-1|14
CSPPGGGETNEQFF
TGCAGTCCCCCGGGAGGCGGGGAGACCAATGAGCAGTTCTTC
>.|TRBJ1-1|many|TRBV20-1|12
CSAPRENTEAFF
TGCAGTGCCCCCCGGGAAAACACTGAAGCTTTCTTT
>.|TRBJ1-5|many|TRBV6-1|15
CASRGGGGSGQPQHF
TGTGCCAGCAGGGGAGGGGGGGGCTCTGGGCAGCCCCAGCATTTT
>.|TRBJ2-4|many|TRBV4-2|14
CASSQPIAKNIQYF
TGTGCCAGCAGCCAACCAATAGCCAAAAACATTCAGTACTTC
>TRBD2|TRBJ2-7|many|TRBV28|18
CASRPGGGGTSSSNEQYF
TGTGCCAGCAGACCCGGGGGGGGCGGAACGTCCTCCTCCAACGAGCAGTACTTC
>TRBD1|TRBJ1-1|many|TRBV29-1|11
CSTGADTEAFF
TGCAGCACAGGGGCCGACACTGAAGCTTTCTTT
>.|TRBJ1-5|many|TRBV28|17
CASSFHTGRDSNQPQHF
TGTGCCAGCAGTTTTCATACAGGGAGGGATAGCAATCAGCCCCAGCATTTT
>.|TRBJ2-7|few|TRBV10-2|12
CASSAKAYEQYF
TGCGCCAGCAGTGCGAAAGCCTACGAGCAGTACTTC
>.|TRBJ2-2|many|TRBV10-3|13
CAIRIQGSGELFF
TGTGCCATCAGAATCCAGGGATCCGGGGAGCTGTTTTTT
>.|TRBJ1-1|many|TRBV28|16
CASSLGGGAWNTEAFF
TGTGCCAGCAGTTTAGGGGGGGGGGCTTGGAACACTGAAGCTTTCTTT